The clone carrying this TCR beta chain has more than one count but fewer than ten. Allocation to cohorts depended on clinical history reported by the participants. The study counted Cohort 3 donors as recovered given two negative PCRs, clearance, or symptom resolution. The sample originates from a study of blood T cell repertoires in COVID-19. Study overall: The cDNA or gDNA used as material had been derived from T cells, B-cell-depleted T cells, or PBMCs.

CDR1 is LGHDT, CDR2 YNNKEL, per germline (reference sequence). The CDR3 runs 16 residues. Trimming cost V 2 bases and J 1 base; bases outside gene matches: 6. As originally analysed: For nucleated cells, counts were estimated from reference gene primer amplification. Method: immunoSEQ multiplex PCR; TCRdb's copy keeps in-frame clones and lacks some. Clone size and V and J calls were adopted from that table, with D and trimming inferred from the DNA. The sample records over 140,000 clones, nearly 80% being singletons. The gene calls are TRBV3-1 (or the pseudogene TRBV3-2) and TRBJ1-2, with 8 bases matching TRBD1. The sequence came from a woman aged 50 to 65 who had recovered from COVID-19. The sample consisted of PBMCs or T cells enriched from blood (not recorded which). The CDR3 sequence: CASSQKGTGNNYGYTF. The CDR3, as DNA: TGTGCCAGCAGCCAAAAAGGGACAGGCAATAACTATGGCTACACCTTC.